This T cell receptor (beta chain) originates from a study of glioma-infiltrating T cells after dendritic cell vaccination. Study-level findings and limits: Survival was not directly related to TCR clonality in these patients.

Primers: 60 V beta forward and 13 J beta reverse. The assay was immunoSEQ multiplex PCR, and TCRdb's table has in-frame clones only and misses some. Of roughly 100,000 clones detected, over 75% appear once; the ten largest clones hold around 2.9%. CDR1 is ENHRY, CDR2 SYGVKD, per germline. This CDR3 is built from 16 residues. V gave up 3 bases and J gave up 2 bases; unmatched junction bases: 6. Before vaccination, two weeks after the third vaccination, and at progression, PBMC were collected. A note on this clone: Its antigen is not identified.

This clonotype originated in a human donor with glioblastoma. V gene TRBV10-3 combines with J gene TRBJ1-5; 8 nucleotides agree with TRBD1. The material was blood, obtained before dendritic cell vaccination. The DNA of the CDR3 is TGTGCCATCAGTGATGACAGGGGAATCGGCAATCAGCCCCAGCATTTT. This gives the protein CAISDDRGIGNQPQHF.